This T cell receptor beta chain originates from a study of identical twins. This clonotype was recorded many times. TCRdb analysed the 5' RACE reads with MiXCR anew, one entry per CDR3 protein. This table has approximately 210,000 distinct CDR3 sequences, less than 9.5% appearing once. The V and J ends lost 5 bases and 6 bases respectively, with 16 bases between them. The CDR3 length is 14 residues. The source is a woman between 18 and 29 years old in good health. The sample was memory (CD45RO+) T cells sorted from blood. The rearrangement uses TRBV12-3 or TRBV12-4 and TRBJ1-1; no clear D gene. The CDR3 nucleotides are TGTGCCAGCAGTCCATGGAGGCCCGACGCTGAAGCTTTCTTT. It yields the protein CASSPWRPDAEAFF.